A selection of T cell receptor beta chains follows, all from one sample in a study of T cell repertoires in cytomegalovirus infection. These receptors are not linked to any known antigen. MiXCR was run by TCRdb on the reads, yielding one entry per CDR3 protein. The table has 900,000 to 950,000 distinct CDR3 sequences, approximately 31% seen once. Sequenced here: cultured CD8+ T cells from PBMCs, sampled from culture after CMV antigen stimulation. Receptor source: a human donor in good health (CMV status not recorded). Some clones in this sample may be carry-over from other donors' samples. The CDR3 runs from the conserved cysteine through the conserved F or W. D genes are given only for firm matches. Some rows have no size entry. The others give once, few or many, or a class for an expanded clone.

TRBJ2-3 | TRBV11-2 | few | - | TGTGCCAGCAGCCTAGAGGAAGGGGCAGATACGCAGTATTTT | CASSLEEGADTQYF
TRBJ2-1 | TRBV7-6 | - | - | TGTGCCAGCAGCTTAGTCGTTCCAAATGAGCAGTTCTTC | CASSLVVPNEQFF
TRBJ1-2 | TRBV9 | - | - | TGTGCCAGCAGTAACAGGGCGCGGGGCTACACCTTC | CASSNRARGYTF
TRBJ1-1 | TRBV29-1 | - | - | TGCAGCGTCCGGGGGTTGAACACTGAAGCTTTCTTT | CSVRGLNTEAFF
TRBJ1-2 | TRBV7-9 | many | - | TGTGCCAGCAGCTTAGAGGGTAACAGCCTCTATGGCTACACCTTC | CASSLEGNSLYGYTF
TRBJ2-1 | TRBV29-1 | - | TRBD2 | TGCAGCGTTGAAGAAGCTAGCGGGGGTCCGCAGTTCTTC | CSVEEASGGPQFF
TRBJ2-5 | TRBV28 | few | - | TGTGCCAGCAGTTCAGGTGGGGCCGGACTCCAAGAGACCCAGTACTTC | CASSSGGAGLQETQYF
TRBJ1-2 | TRBV12-3/TRBV12-4 | few | - | TGTGCCAGCCGCCGGGGGACCTTGGTAGGGTACACCTTC | CASRRGTLVGYTF
TRBJ1-6 | TRBV12-3/TRBV12-4 | once | TRBD1 | TGTGCCAGCACTACTAGGACAGGAAATTCACCCCTCCACTTT | CASTTRTGNSPLHF
TRBJ2-3 | TRBV6-5 | - | - | TGTGCCAGCAGAGGCCGGGACTTTAGCACAGATACGCAGTATTTT | CASRGRDFSTDTQYF
TRBJ2-7 | TRBV5-5 | - | - | TGTGCCAGCAGCTTGGTTACCAGTCACGAGCAGTACTTC | CASSLVTSHEQYF
TRBJ1-1 | TRBV6-2/TRBV6-3 | - | - | TGTGCCAACATCGGCAAGGGGACCACTGAAGCTTTCTTT | CANIGKGTTEAFF
TRBJ1-1 | TRBV27 | - | TRBD1 | TGTGCCAGCAGCTACTTCCGCGGGACAGCGGCAAGCACTGAAGCTTTCTTT | CASSYFRGTAASTEAFF
TRBJ2-2 | TRBV24-1 | - | - | TGTGCCACTACCAGGAATAGCGACTCCTCCGGGGAGCTGTTTTTT | CATTRNSDSSGELFF
TRBJ1-2 | TRBV7-6 | - | - | TGTGCCAGCAGTCTTACGTTTGCCTATGGCTACACCTTC | CASSLTFAYGYTF
TRBJ2-3 | TRBV10-2 | - | TRBD1 | TGCGCCAGCAGGGGGACAGGGGGCATACACCCGAGCACAGATACGCAGTATTTT | CASRGTGGIHPSTDTQYF
TRBJ1-1 | TRBV20-1 | - | - | TGCAGTGCACAAAAGGGGGGGGCTGAAGCTTTCTTT | CSAQKGGAEAFF
TRBJ2-2 | TRBV27 | few | - | TGTGCCAGCACTCCCGGGACCGGCTGGGACGGGGAGCTGTTTTTT | CASTPGTGWDGELFF
TRBJ2-1 | TRBV7-2 | many | TRBD2 | TGTGCCAGCAGCCCCAGGGGCGGGGGGGAGCAGTTCTTC | CASSPRGGGEQFF
TRBJ2-3 | TRBV27 | - | - | TGTGCCAGCAGTTTGTCAGCTAGCACAGATACGCAGTATTTT | CASSLSASTDTQYF
TRBJ2-3 | TRBV12-3/TRBV12-4 | few | TRBD2 | TGTGCCAGCAGTTTAACGGCGGGGGGGCCGAGCACAGATACGCAGTATTTT | CASSLTAGGPSTDTQYF
TRBJ1-5 | TRBV20-1 | - | TRBD1 | TGCAGTGCTAGAGAGGGCAGGGGGCACTATCAGCCCCAGCATTTT | CSAREGRGHYQPQHF
TRBJ2-4 | TRBV7-9 | - | TRBD1 | TGTGCCAGCAGCTTGGGGACAGGGCTTCAGTACTTC | CASSLGTGLQYF
TRBJ2-3 | TRBV2 | once | - | TGTGCCAACAGTGAAGCAGGCAGGGAGGCAGATACGCAGTATTTT | CANSEAGREADTQYF
TRBJ1-5 | TRBV19 | - | - | TGTGCCAGTACCCCCGTCCCCGGCACCAATCAGCCCCAGCATTTT | CASTPVPGTNQPQHF
TRBJ2-5 | TRBV7-6 | few | - | TGTGCCAGCAGCCGGTCCCCGGACCAAGAGACCCAGTACTTC | CASSRSPDQETQYF
TRBJ2-5 | TRBV25-1 | - | - | TGTGCCAGCAGTGAGGGGGCTGAGACCCAGTACTTC | CASSEGAETQYF
TRBJ2-1 | TRBV9 | - | - | TGTGCCAGCAGCGTAGAAACCTCCTGGGAGTCGTACAATGAGCAGTTCTTC | CASSVETSWESYNEQFF
TRBJ1-4 | TRBV18 | few | - | TGTGCCAGCTCACCGAACTCGTTGCGGGGTAGTGGTGAAAAACTGTTTTTT | CASSPNSLRGSGEKLFF
TRBJ2-1 | TRBV27 | few | TRBD2 | TGTGCCAGCAGGACTAGCGGTGAGCAGTTCTTC | CASRTSGEQFF
TRBJ1-2 | TRBV5-4 | - | TRBD1 | TGTGCCAGCAGCGCGGACAGGGGGAAGGGTGGCTACACCTTC | CASSADRGKGGYTF
TRBJ2-5 | TRBV6-5 | - | TRBD1 | TGTGCCAGTAATACCGGGACAGGGAATTCGCCTCTTTCGTGGGAGACCCAGTACTTC | CASNTGTGNSPLSWETQYF
TRBJ1-3 | TRBV6-5 | few | - | TGTGCCAGCAGTTACTCGGCACCTCTCTCTGGAAACACCATATATTTT | CASSYSAPLSGNTIYF
TRBJ2-3 | TRBV5-4 | few | - | TGTGATTGGCCCACGCAGTATTTT | CDWPTQYF
TRBJ2-1 | TRBV7-6 | many | TRBD1 | TGTGCCAGCAGCCGTAGAGGGTTGGGGACAGGGGAAGGGAATGAGCAGTTCTTC | CASSRRGLGTGEGNEQFF
TRBJ1-2 | TRBV29-1 | once | - | TGCAGCGTTGAAGACGGCTATGGCTACACCTTC | CSVEDGYGYTF
TRBJ1-5 | TRBV6-2/TRBV6-3 | few | - | TGTGCCAGCAGTTACTGGGGGGATCTCGAGCCCCAGCATTTT | CASSYWGDLEPQHF
TRBJ1-2 | TRBV12-3/TRBV12-4 | few | - | TGTGCCAGCAGTTTCGCAGGGCGGCGAGGCTACACCTTC | CASSFAGRRGYTF
TRBJ1-4 | TRBV27 | - | - | TGTGCCAGCAGTTTCGCCGGGGATCCGGGAAAACTGTTTTTT | CASSFAGDPGKLFF
TRBJ2-2 | TRBV9 | - | - | TGTGCCAGCGGGGGACAATTGAACACCGGGGAGCTGTTTTTT | CASGGQLNTGELFF
TRBJ1-6 | TRBV4-2 | few | TRBD1 | TGTGCCAGCAGCCAAGGGGACAGGGAGATGACACCCCTCCACTTT | CASSQGDREMTPLHF
TRBJ1-1 | TRBV7-9 | few | TRBD1 | TGTGCCAGCAGCGCGAGAGGGCAGGGGGTTGAAGCTTTCTTT | CASSARGQGVEAFF
TRBJ2-3 | TRBV28 | few | - | TGTGCCAGCAGTTTTGGTGGACCGGGGTCTAGCACAGATACGCAGTATTTT | CASSFGGPGSSTDTQYF
TRBJ2-7 | TRBV27 | - | TRBD1 | TGTGCCAGCAGTTTTGGGACAGGGGGGAACGAGCAGTACTTC | CASSFGTGGNEQYF
TRBJ2-2 | TRBV7-3 | - | TRBD2 | TGTGCCAGCAGCCCCTACCCACGTTCCCCAGCGGGGGGGCTTGGGCCCGCCGGGGAGCTGTTTTTT | CASSPYPRSPAGGLGPAGELFF
TRBJ2-1 | TRBV9 | few | - | TGTGCCAGCAGCGTAGCGGCAGGGGAAAATGAGCAGTTCTTC | CASSVAAGENEQFF
TRBJ2-1 | TRBV6-4 | - | TRBD2 | TGTGCCAGCTGTGACTCTAGCGGGGGAAATGAGCAGTTCTTC | CASCDSSGGNEQFF
TRBJ1-6 | TRBV6-2/TRBV6-3 | - | - | TGTGCCAGCCATCAGGGGCGAAGCGCGAATTCACCCCTCCACTTT | CASHQGRSANSPLHF